This T cell receptor (beta chain) derives from a study of PD-L1 blockade in urothelial cancer. Study information: Blood was subjected to analysis at 3 weeks (second dose) and 6 weeks following treatment start.

The table came from immunoSEQ multiplex PCR; TCRdb's copy has only in-frame clones and leaves some out. The data show tens of thousands of clones, around 83% seen once. Germline V gene lookup returns CDR1 SGHVS and CDR2 FNYEAQ. The V end lost 0 bases, the J end lost 6 bases, and 10 bases lay between the germline ends. The CDR3 spans 14 residues. Samples spanned pretreatment and treatment, with 1 to 8 time points per patient. Here the sequenced sample was PBMCs, taken around atezolizumab (anti-PD-L1) treatment. The clonotype was recovered from a man aged 55 to 70 with urothelial cancer. The chain employs TRBV7-6 and TRBJ2-3; no reliable D call. In DNA, the CDR3 is TGTGCCAGCAGCTTAGCCGACTTTTGGGATACGCAGTATTTT. It specifies CASSLADFWDTQYF.